Presented here are 6 T cell receptor beta chains from one specimen sequenced in a study of blood T cell repertoires in COVID-19 (dated by TCRdb to the early 2020s). Library prep was done by the immunoSEQ multiplex PCR assay. TCRdb took this table from immuneACCESS and kept in-frame rearrangements with V and J called. Such tables lack part of the clones; where checked against another copy, unresolved V genes explain under half of the gap, and the rest is unexplained. The sample table records under 55,000 clones; about nine tenths of these occur just once. Jointly, the top ten make up around 30% of the sample. Sample: peripheral blood. These receptors were obtained from a human donor in a cohort sampled during active COVID-19.

This chain joins TRBV29-1 and TRBJ2-7, with 10 nucleotides matching TRBD1. From germline, CDR1 is SQVTM and CDR2 ANQGSEA. The CDR3 runs 14 residues. V shed 6 bases, J shed 7 bases, and the junction held 12 bases outside the gene matches. The CDR3 reads CSVQSRDRGGEQYF. For the CDR3, the DNA is TGCAGCGTCCAGTCCCGGGACAGGGGCGGAGAGCAGTACTTC.

This chain uses TRBV19 with TRBJ2-7, with 8 nucleotides matching TRBD1. V was pared by 9 bases and J by 0 bases, with 10 bases of the junction left unmatched. The germline V gene encodes CDR1 LNHDA and CDR2 SQIVND (reference sequence). The CDR3 consists of 15 residues. The CDR3 reads CASSSGQATSYEQYF. CDR3 bases: TGTGCCAGCAGTTCGGGACAGGCAACCTCCTACGAGCAGTACTTC. The full variable domain, completed using reference TRBV19 and TRBJ2-7, is DGGITQSPKYLFRKEGQNVTLSCEQNLNHDAMYWYRQDPGQGLRLIYYSQIVNDFQKGDIAEGYSVSREKKESFPLTVTSAQKNPTAFYLCASSSGQATSYEQYFGPGTRLTVT.

This rearrangement joins TRBV9 to TRBJ2-3; 8 bases align to TRBD1. Trimming removed 2 bases from V and 6 bases from J; junction bases left unmatched: 11. The CDR3 consists of 16 residues. The germline V gene has CDR1 SGDLS and CDR2 YYNGEE. Here the CDR3 reads CASSVAGAGGWDTQYF. Here the CDR3 DNA reads TGTGCCAGCAGCGTTGCTGGGGCAGGGGGCTGGGATACGCAGTATTTT. The entire variable domain, with the rest obtained from reference TRBV9 and TRBJ2-3, is as follows: DSGVTQTPKHLITATGQRVTLRCSPRSGDLSVYWYQQSLDQGLQFLIQYYNGEERAKGNILERFSAQQFPDLHSELNLSSLELGDSALYFCASSVAGAGGWDTQYFGPGTRLTVL.

The chain is built from TRBV10-3 and TRBJ1-1; TRBD1 agrees at 8 bases. With 0 bases clipped from V and 6 bases from J, the junction kept 12 bases outside the gene matches. Germline CDR1 ENHRY, CDR2 SYGVKD. This CDR3 has 17 residues. In nucleotides, the CDR3 is TGTGCCATCAGTGAGTCGGTGGGAGAGACAGGGGAGGCTGAAGCTTTCTTT. Its protein is CAISESVGETGEAEAFF.

The chain recombines TRBV3-1 (or the pseudogene TRBV3-2) with TRBJ2-7; 8 nucleotides line up with TRBD2. This CDR3 region has 13 residues. The ends lost 2 bases at V and 5 bases at J; junction bases unmatched: 2. Germline V CDR1 and CDR2: LGHDT, YNNKEL (reference sequence). The CDR3, as DNA: TGTGCCAGCAGCCAACTCGGGGGGGACGAGCAGTACTTC. Amino acid sequence: CASSQLGGDEQYF.

The rearrangement links TRBV19 to TRBJ1-1; D is uncertain. The CDR3 is made up of 13 amino acids. Trimming left V 7 bases short and J 3 bases short, with 12 bases between. Germline values: CDR1 LNHDA, CDR2 SQIVND (reference sequence). CDR3: CASNEGGHTEAFF. CDR3 DNA sequence: TGTGCCAGTAATGAGGGAGGGCACACTGAAGCTTTCTTT. Looking up the rest from reference TRBV19 and TRBJ1-1 gives the full variable domain: DGGITQSPKYLFRKEGQNVTLSCEQNLNHDAMYWYRQDPGQGLRLIYYSQIVNDFQKGDIAEGYSVSREKKESFPLTVTSAQKNPTAFYLCASNEGGHTEAFFGQGTRLTVV.